The T cell receptor beta chain described here comes from a study of early T cells in non-severe SARS-CoV-2 infection. Each CDR3 protein gets one entry after TCRdb re-called the 5' RACE reads with MiXCR. This sample has fewer than 30,000 distinct CDR3 sequences, with over 4.5% found just once. The table lists this clonotype with many counts. The V gene's germline CDR1 is SQVTM and CDR2 ANQGSEA. There are 14 residues in the CDR3. Between the trimmed V and J ends, which lost 4 bases and 2 bases, there was a span of 9 bases. The source material was whole blood. The sequence was collected from an adult who was a healthcare worker with PCR-confirmed SARS-CoV-2 infection or an uninfected control (not recorded which). V usage is TRBV29-1 and J usage is TRBJ1-6; unclear D gene. CDR3 sequence: CSVALGTYNSPLHF. The DNA for the CDR3 is TGCAGCGTTGCTTTGGGGACCTATAATTCACCCCTCCACTTT.